This T cell receptor beta chain was sequenced for a study of blood T cell repertoires in COVID-19. The germline V and J ends were trimmed by 11 bases and 7 bases, with 9 bases remaining between them. This CDR3 has 10 amino acids. Germline assignment: CDR1 LNHDA and CDR2 SQIVND (reference sequence). Some clones are missing from TCRdb's copy, which holds only in-frame ones; the method was immunoSEQ multiplex PCR. The sample shows approximately 210,000 clones, around 90% of them seen only once. What was sequenced was PBMCs or T cells enriched from blood (not recorded which). This rearrangement joins TRBV19 to TRBJ1-5; no clear D gene. The TCR sequence derives from a man younger than 45 in a cohort exposed to, infected with or recovered from COVID-19 (not recorded which). CDR3 nucleotides: TGTGCCGGAGGGCCCCAGCCCCAGCATTTT. Translation: CAGGPQPQHF.